This paragraph covers one T cell receptor beta chain sequence. The source of the sample is a study of blood T cell repertoires in COVID-19. Whole-study context: Collection of acute and convalescent COVID-19 samples took place in the United States, Italy and Spain.

The germline gives CDR1 MDHEN, CDR2 SYDVKM. The CDR3 length is 14 residues. The V segment lost 3 bases and the J segment 7 bases; nucleotides outside the gene matches: 8. Method: immunoSEQ multiplex PCR; TCRdb's copy keeps in-frame clones and lacks some. In the table there are more than 200,000 clones, 80% to 85% of which are singletons. Material for sequencing was peripheral blood. The rearrangement links TRBV28 to TRBJ1-2; 7 bases agree with TRBD1. The sequence was obtained from a woman older than 75 with COVID-19, enrolled during active disease. The CDR3: CASSFSPRTGGYTF. The CDR3 bases are TGTGCCAGCAGTTTCAGCCCCAGGACAGGTGGCTACACCTTC.